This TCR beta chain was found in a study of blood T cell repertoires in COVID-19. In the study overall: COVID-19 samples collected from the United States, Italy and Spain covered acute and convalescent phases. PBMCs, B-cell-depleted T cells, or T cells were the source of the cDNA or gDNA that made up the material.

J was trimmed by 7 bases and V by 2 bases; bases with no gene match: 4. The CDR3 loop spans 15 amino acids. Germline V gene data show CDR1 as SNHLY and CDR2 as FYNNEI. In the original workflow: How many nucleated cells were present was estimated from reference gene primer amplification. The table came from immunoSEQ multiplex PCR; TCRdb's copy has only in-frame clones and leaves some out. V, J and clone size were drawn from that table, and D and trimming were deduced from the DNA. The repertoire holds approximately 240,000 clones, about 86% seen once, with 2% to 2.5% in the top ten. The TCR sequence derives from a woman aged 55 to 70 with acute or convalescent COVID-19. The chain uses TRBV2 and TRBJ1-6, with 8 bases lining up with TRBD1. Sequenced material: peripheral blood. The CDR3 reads CASSERQGANSPLHF. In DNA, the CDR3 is TGTGCCAGCAGTGAACGGCAGGGGGCGAATTCACCCCTCCACTTT.